Following are 13 T cell receptor beta chains from one sample sequenced in a study of Tregs in tolerant kidney transplant recipients (dated by TCRdb to the late 2010s). The time point label corresponds to: 6 months after combined kidney and bone marrow transplant. The transplants used related donors along with nonmyeloablative bone marrow transplantation, and in the human trials mixed chimerism was transient. The library was built by means of the immunoSEQ multiplex PCR assay. TCRdb limited this immuneACCESS table to in-frame rearrangements with V and J called. A share of clones is missing; checked studies link under half to unresolved V genes, and the rest is unexplained. The table for this sample lists 50,000 to 65,000 clones; approximately 87% of them were counted only once. More than 3% of the sample goes to the ten largest clones. This specimen consisted of CD4+ T cells from blood (PBMCs), obtained 6 months after the transplant. Receptor source: a human patient who received a combined kidney and bone marrow transplant. After a transplant, some T cells may have been passed on by the graft donor.

This clone was seen a single time. V and J are TRBV2 and TRBJ2-4; D is unresolved. V gave up 3 bases and J gave up 6 bases, with 3 bases separating them. The CDR3 sequence is 11 residues long. Per germline, CDR1 SNHLY and CDR2 FYNNEI. CDR3 sequence (DNA): TGTGCCAGCAGTGACTTAAACATTCAGTACTTC. Translation: CASSDLNIQYF.

The chain joins TRBV7-7 to TRBJ1-3; TRBD1 aligns across 9 bases. There are 17 residues in the CDR3. Per the germline V gene, CDR1 is SSHAT and CDR2 is FNYEAQ (reference sequence). J lost 4 bases, V lost 6 bases, and 13 bases had no gene match. The CDR3 bases are TGTGCCAGCAGGTCCCAGGGACAGGGCCCTTCGGGAAACACCATATATTTT. Translation gives CASRSQGQGPSGNTIYF.

The rearrangement uses TRBV28 and TRBJ2-7; the D is unclear. With 2 bases removed from V and 1 base from J, the gap between germline ends came to 12 bases. The germline V gene has CDR1 MDHEN and CDR2 SYDVKM. CDR3 length equals 15 residues. CDR3 sequence reads: CASSLNREESYEQYF. Here the CDR3 DNA reads TGTGCCAGCAGTTTAAACAGAGAAGAATCCTACGAGCAGTACTTC.

The sample holds one count of this clone. The chain joins TRBV7-2 to TRBJ1-5, with D possibly matching TRBD1 (6 bases). CDR3 length: 17 residues. CDR1 and CDR2 (germline): SGHTA, FQGNSA. Trimming cost V 0 bases and J 3 bases, with 15 bases left between them. The CDR3 region has the DNA TGTGCCAGCAGCTTAGCGACGGGAGGGGGAGTCAATCAGCCCCAGCATTTT. This encodes CASSLATGGGVNQPQHF.

CDR3 nucleotides: TGTGCCAGCACCCGATCGGGAAGTACCGGGGAGCTGTTTTTT. It yields the protein CASTRSGSTGELFF. This chain links TRBV7-2 with TRBJ2-2, with D possibly TRBD2 on 5 matching bases. V was trimmed by 7 bases and J by 5 bases, leaving 14 bases between them. This CDR3 region has 14 residues. Germline lookup yields CDR1 SGHTA and CDR2 FQGNSA.

The rearrangement joins TRBV7-3 to TRBJ2-7, with 7 bases aligning to TRBD2. Germline CDR1 is SGHTA and CDR2 is FQGTGA. V lost 5 bases to trimming and J lost 2 bases; unmatched junction nucleotides: 9. The CDR3 totals 15 residues. CDR3 sequence (DNA): TGTGCCAGCAGCCCCTCACTAGCGCCCACCTACGAGCAGTACTTC. Amino acid sequence: CASSPSLAPTYEQYF.

The V gene is TRBV6-5, the J gene TRBJ2-6; a possible D gene is TRBD1 (6 bases). The CDR3 consists of 15 residues. The germline V and J ends were trimmed by 6 bases and 2 bases, with 11 bases remaining between them. The germline V gene has CDR1 MNHEY and CDR2 SVGAGI. The CDR3 nucleotides read TGTGCCAGCAGAACAAAGGGGGCTGGGGCCAACGTCCTGACTTTC. Its protein product is CASRTKGAGANVLTF.

The chain uses TRBV4-2 and TRBJ2-3; 14 nucleotides agree with TRBD2. The V gene's germline CDR1 is LGHNA and CDR2 YNFKEQ. This CDR3 spans 19 amino acids. With 2 bases clipped from V and 2 bases from J, the junction kept 9 bases outside the gene matches. The CDR3 DNA follows: TGTGCCAGCAGCCAAAGACTAGCGGGAGGGCGGGATTCCACAGATACGCAGTATTTT. Amino acids: CASSQRLAGGRDSTDTQYF.

The rearrangement joins TRBV2 to TRBJ2-7; 7 nucleotides match TRBD2. Per germline, CDR1 SNHLY and CDR2 FYNNEI. J gave up 2 bases and V 7 bases, and 5 bases lay outside the gene matches. This CDR3 is 13 amino acids long. In DNA, the CDR3 is TGTGCCAGCACTAGCGGATTGACCTACGAGCAGTACTTC. It is translated as CASTSGLTYEQYF. Full variable domain (rest looked up from reference TRBV2 and TRBJ2-7): EPEVTQTPSHQVTQMGQEVILRCVPISNHLYFYWYRQILGQKVEFLVSFYNNEISEKSEIFDDQFSVERPDGSNFTLKIRSTKLEDSAMYFCASTSGLTYEQYFGPGTRLTVT.

This clone has only a few counts. The chain joins TRBV7-2 to TRBJ2-7; 8 bases fit TRBD2. Germline V gene lookup returns CDR1 SGHTA and CDR2 FQGNSA. CDR3 size: 13 residues. J gave up 3 bases and V 5 bases, and 3 bases lay outside the gene matches. In nucleotides, the CDR3 is TGTGCCAGCAGCAGACGGGGGGGCTACGAGCAGTACTTC. It is translated as CASSRRGGYEQYF.

CDR3 in DNA: TGTGCCAGCAGTGAATATCTAGCGGGGGGGCGTCAAGAGACCCAGTACTTC. This codes for CASSEYLAGGRQETQYF. The chain recombines TRBV2 with TRBJ2-5, with TRBD2 matching over 12 bases. V was clipped by 2 bases and J by 2 bases; unmatched bases: 6. Germline assignment: CDR1 SNHLY and CDR2 FYNNEI. The CDR3 covers 17 residues.

This clone was recorded once. The chain links TRBV29-1 to TRBJ1-5, with 7 bases fitting TRBD1. V shed 7 bases, J shed 0 bases, and the junction held 6 bases outside the gene matches. In germline, CDR1 is SQVTM, CDR2 ANQGSEA. This CDR3 region has 14 residues. The CDR3: CSAAGTDSNQPQHF. The CDR3 DNA follows: TGCAGCGCCGCCGGGACAGATAGCAATCAGCCCCAGCATTTT.

The chain joins TRBV27 to TRBJ2-5; 13 bases match TRBD2. This CDR3 has 17 residues. CDR1 is MNHEY and CDR2 is SMNVEV in the germline V gene (reference sequence). V lost 8 bases and J lost 1; bases outside the gene matches: 10. This chain's CDR3 is CASRTSGGPVSQETQYF. The CDR3 region has the DNA TGTGCCAGCCGGACTAGCGGGGGACCCGTGAGCCAAGAGACCCAGTACTTC.